This T cell receptor beta chain was recovered during a study of cytotoxic CD8 clonotypes in ibrutinib-treated CLL. Study overall: Included were 11 to 12 relapsed/refractory and approximately 15 treatment-naive patients, of whom about 18 were IGHV unmutated. Approximately 25 partial and 2 complete responses; at median approximately 70 months, approximately 14 remitted, about twelve progressed.

Assay used: immunoSEQ multiplex PCR; TCRdb lists only in-frame clones, some missing. The table lists tens of thousands of clones, about two thirds of them singletons. Specimen: PBMCs, collected after 24 months of ibrutinib treatment. The clonotype comes from a human donor with chronic lymphocytic leukemia.

The CDR3 DNA follows: TGTGCCAGCAGCTTAGAAGGCAGGGCCTACGAGCAGTACTTC. As protein: CASSLEGRAYEQYF. The J gene is TRBJ2-7, the V gene TRBV11-2, with D possibly TRBD1 on 5 matching bases. Trimming removed 0 bases from V and 2 bases from J, with 8 bases in between. Looked up from germline, CDR1 is SGHAT and CDR2 is FQNNGV. This CDR3 has 14 amino acids.